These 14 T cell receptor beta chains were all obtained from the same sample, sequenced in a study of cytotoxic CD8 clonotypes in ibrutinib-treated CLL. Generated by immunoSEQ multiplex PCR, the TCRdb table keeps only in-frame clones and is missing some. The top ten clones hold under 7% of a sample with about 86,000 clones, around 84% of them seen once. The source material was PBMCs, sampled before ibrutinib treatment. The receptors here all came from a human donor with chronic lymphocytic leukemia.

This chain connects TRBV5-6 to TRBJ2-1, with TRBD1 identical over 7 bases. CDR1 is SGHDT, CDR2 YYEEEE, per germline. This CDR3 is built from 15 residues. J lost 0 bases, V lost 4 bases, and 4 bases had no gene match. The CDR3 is CASSRDSISYNEQFF. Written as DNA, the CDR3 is TGTGCCAGCAGCAGGGACAGTATCTCCTACAATGAGCAGTTCTTC. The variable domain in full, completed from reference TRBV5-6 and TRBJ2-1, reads DAGVTQSPTHLIKTRGQQVTLRCSPKSGHDTVSWYQQALGQGPQFIFQYYEEEERQRGNFPDRFSGHQFPNYSSELNVNALLLGDSALYLCASSRDSISYNEQFFGPGTRLTVL.

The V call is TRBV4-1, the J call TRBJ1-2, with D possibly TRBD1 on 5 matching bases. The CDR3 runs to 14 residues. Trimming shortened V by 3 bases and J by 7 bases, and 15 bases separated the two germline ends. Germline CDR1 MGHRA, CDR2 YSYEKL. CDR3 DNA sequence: TGCGCCAGCAGCCAGCCCAGGGCCGGACGTGGCTACACCTTC. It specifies CASSQPRAGRGYTF.

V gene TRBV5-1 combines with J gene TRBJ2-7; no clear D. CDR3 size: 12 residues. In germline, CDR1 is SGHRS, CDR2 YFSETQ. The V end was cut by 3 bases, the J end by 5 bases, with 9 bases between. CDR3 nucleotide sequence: TGCGCCAGCAGCTCGCCACCTAACGAGCAGTACTTC. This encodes CASSSPPNEQYF.

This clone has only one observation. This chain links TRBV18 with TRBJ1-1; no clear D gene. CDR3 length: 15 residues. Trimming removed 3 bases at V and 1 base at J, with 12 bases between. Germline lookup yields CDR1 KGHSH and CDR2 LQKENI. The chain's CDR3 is CASSPADGRNTEAFF. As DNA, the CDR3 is TGTGCCAGCTCACCGGCTGACGGAAGGAACACTGAAGCTTTCTTT.

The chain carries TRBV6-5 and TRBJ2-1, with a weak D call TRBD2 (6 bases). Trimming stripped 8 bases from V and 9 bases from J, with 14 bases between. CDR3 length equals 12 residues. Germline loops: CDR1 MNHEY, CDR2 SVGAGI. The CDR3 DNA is TGTGCCAGCCACACACGGGAGACTGAGCAGTTCTTC. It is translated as CASHTRETEQFF.

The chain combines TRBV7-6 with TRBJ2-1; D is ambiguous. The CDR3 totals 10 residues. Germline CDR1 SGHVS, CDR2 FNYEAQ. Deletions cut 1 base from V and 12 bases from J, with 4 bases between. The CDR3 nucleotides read TGTGCCAGCAGCTTAGTAGCGCAGTTCTTC. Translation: CASSLVAQFF.

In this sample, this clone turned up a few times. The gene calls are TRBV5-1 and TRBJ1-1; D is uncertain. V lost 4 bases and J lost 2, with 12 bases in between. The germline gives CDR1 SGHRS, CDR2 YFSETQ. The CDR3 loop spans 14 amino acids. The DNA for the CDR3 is TGCGCCAGCAGCCCCGAAGGAGTTAACACTGAAGCTTTCTTT. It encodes CASSPEGVNTEAFF.

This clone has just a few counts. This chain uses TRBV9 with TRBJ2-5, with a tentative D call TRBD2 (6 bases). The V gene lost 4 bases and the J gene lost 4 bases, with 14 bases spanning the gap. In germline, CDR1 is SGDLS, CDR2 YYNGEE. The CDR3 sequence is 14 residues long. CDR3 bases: TGTGCCAGCAGCTCGGGAGTTTGGGGAGAGACCCAGTACTTC. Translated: CASSSGVWGETQYF. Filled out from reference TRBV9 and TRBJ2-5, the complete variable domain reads DSGVTQTPKHLITATGQRVTLRCSPRSGDLSVYWYQQSLDQGLQFLIQYYNGEERAKGNILERFSAQQFPDLHSELNLSSLELGDSALYFCASSSGVWGETQYFGPGTRLLVL.

CDR3 in amino acids: CASSLSPGLVVGFEQYF. The CDR3 DNA reads as TGTGCCAGCAGTTTATCCCCTGGGCTAGTGGTTGGTTTCGAGCAGTACTTC. The V gene is TRBV27, the J gene TRBJ2-7; D call uncertain. The CDR3 spans 17 residues. The V end was cut by 0 bases, the J end by 6 bases, with 21 bases between. The germline V gene encodes CDR1 MNHEY and CDR2 SMNVEV (reference sequence).

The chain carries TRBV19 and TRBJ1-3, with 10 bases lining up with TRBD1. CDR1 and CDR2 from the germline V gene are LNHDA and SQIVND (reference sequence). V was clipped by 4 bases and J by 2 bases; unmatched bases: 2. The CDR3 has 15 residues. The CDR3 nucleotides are TGTGCCAGTAGTACGGACAGGGGGGCTGGAAACACCATATATTTT. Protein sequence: CASSTDRGAGNTIYF.

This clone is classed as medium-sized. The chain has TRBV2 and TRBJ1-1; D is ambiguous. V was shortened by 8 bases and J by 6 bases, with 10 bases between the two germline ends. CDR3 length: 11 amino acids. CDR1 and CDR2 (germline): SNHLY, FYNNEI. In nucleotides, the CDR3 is TGTGCCAGCCTTAGGGTGGCTGAAGCTTTCTTT. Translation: CASLRVAEAFF. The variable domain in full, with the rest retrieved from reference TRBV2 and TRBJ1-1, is EPEVTQTPSHQVTQMGQEVILRCVPISNHLYFYWYRQILGQKVEFLVSFYNNEISEKSEIFDDQFSVERPDGSNFTLKIRSTKLEDSAMYFCASLRVAEAFFGQGTRLTVV.

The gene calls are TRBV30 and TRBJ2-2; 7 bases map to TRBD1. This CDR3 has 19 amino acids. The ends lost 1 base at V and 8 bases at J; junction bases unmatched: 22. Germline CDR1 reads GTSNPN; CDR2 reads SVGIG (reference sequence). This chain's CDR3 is CAWSATGLGIPPPPGELFF. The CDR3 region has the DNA TGTGCCTGGAGTGCGACAGGGCTGGGTATCCCGCCGCCCCCGGGGGAGCTGTTTTTT.

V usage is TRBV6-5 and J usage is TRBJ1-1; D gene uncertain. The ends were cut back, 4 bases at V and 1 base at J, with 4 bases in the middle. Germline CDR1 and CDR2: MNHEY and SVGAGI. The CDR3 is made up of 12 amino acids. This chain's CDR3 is CASSFRNTEAFF. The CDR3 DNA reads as TGTGCCAGCAGTTTCCGGAACACTGAAGCTTTCTTT.

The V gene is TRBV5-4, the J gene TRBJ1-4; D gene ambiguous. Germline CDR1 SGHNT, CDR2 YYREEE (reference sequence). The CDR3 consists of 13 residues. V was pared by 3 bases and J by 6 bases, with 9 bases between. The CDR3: CASSSARDEKLFF. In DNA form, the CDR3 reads TGTGCCAGCAGCTCAGCTAGGGATGAAAAACTGTTTTTT.